A selection of T cell receptor beta chains follows, all from one sample in a study of blood T cells in healthy people across ages. TCRdb re-analysed the 5' RACE reads in MiXCR, keeping a single row per CDR3 protein. This sample has almost 550,000 distinct CDR3 sequences, with 24% found just once. The sample was also linked to a second study, of T cells of mothers and their children.

What was sequenced was blood. The receptors come from a boy between 5 and 17 years old in good health. The CDR3 runs from the conserved cysteine through the conserved F or W. The order of the fields is V gene, D gene, clone size, J gene, CDR3 protein, CDR3 DNA. A D gene is named only where the DNA matches it firmly. A row's size may be missing; if present it is once, few, many or a size class.

v_call: TRBV20-1
d_call: NA
clone_size: NA
j_call: TRBJ1-2
cdr3_aa: CSAPGTPASYTF
cdr3_nt: TGCAGTGCTCCCGGGACACCAGCTAGCTACACCTTC

v_call: TRBV7-2
d_call: NA
clone_size: NA
j_call: TRBJ2-3
cdr3_aa: CASSSAGGPDTQYF
cdr3_nt: TGTGCCAGCAGCTCTGCCGGGGGGCCAGATACGCAGTATTTT

v_call: TRBV10-3
d_call: TRBD1
clone_size: many
j_call: TRBJ2-5
cdr3_aa: CAISRQGQETQYF
cdr3_nt: TGTGCCATCAGCCGACAGGGTCAAGAGACCCAGTACTTC

v_call: TRBV18
d_call: NA
clone_size: NA
j_call: TRBJ2-3
cdr3_aa: CASSPRTANLGTDTQYF
cdr3_nt: TGTGCCAGCTCACCACGGACAGCGAATCTAGGCACAGATACGCAGTATTTT

v_call: TRBV15
d_call: TRBD1
clone_size: NA
j_call: TRBJ1-4
cdr3_aa: CATSRGQGPTNEKLFF
cdr3_nt: TGTGCCACCAGCAGGGGACAGGGACCAACTAATGAAAAACTGTTTTTT

v_call: TRBV27
d_call: TRBD1
clone_size: few
j_call: TRBJ1-4
cdr3_aa: CASSRRSDRGHEKLFF
cdr3_nt: TGTGCCAGCAGTCGACGTTCGGACAGGGGGCATGAAAAACTGTTTTTT

v_call: TRBV20-1
d_call: NA
clone_size: NA
j_call: TRBJ2-3
cdr3_aa: CSARVSPYMTDTQYF
cdr3_nt: TGCAGTGCTAGAGTTTCACCCTACATGACAGATACGCAGTATTTT

v_call: TRBV5-1
d_call: TRBD2
clone_size: NA
j_call: TRBJ2-5
cdr3_aa: CASSLGRLADGGETQYF
cdr3_nt: TGCGCCAGCAGCTTGGGCCGACTAGCGGACGGGGGAGAGACCCAGTACTTC

v_call: TRBV20-1
d_call: TRBD2
clone_size: few
j_call: TRBJ2-2
cdr3_aa: CSARRLALNTGELFF
cdr3_nt: TGCAGTGCTAGGCGACTAGCGTTGAACACCGGGGAGCTGTTTTTT

v_call: TRBV12-3/TRBV12-4
d_call: TRBD2
clone_size: NA
j_call: TRBJ2-1
cdr3_aa: CASSPGGLAEYYDEQFF
cdr3_nt: TGTGCCAGCAGTCCGGGGGGACTAGCGGAATACTACGATGAGCAGTTCTTC

v_call: TRBV6-5
d_call: TRBD2
clone_size: few
j_call: TRBJ2-2
cdr3_aa: CASSQLAGGPRGELFF
cdr3_nt: TGTGCCAGCAGTCAACTAGCGGGGGGGCCTCGTGGGGAGCTGTTTTTT

v_call: TRBV2
d_call: NA
clone_size: NA
j_call: TRBJ2-4
cdr3_aa: CASSERGSIAKNIQYF
cdr3_nt: TGTGCCAGCAGTGAACGTGGGTCCATAGCCAAAAACATTCAGTACTTC

v_call: TRBV27
d_call: TRBD2
clone_size: few
j_call: TRBJ2-3
cdr3_aa: CASRLSWGLAGDTDTQYF
cdr3_nt: TGTGCCAGCAGGCTGTCCTGGGGACTAGCGGGAGACACAGATACGCAGTATTTT

v_call: TRBV6-5
d_call: TRBD1
clone_size: few
j_call: TRBJ2-2
cdr3_aa: CATYDRGHGTGELFF
cdr3_nt: TGTGCCACCTACGACAGGGGGCATGGCACCGGGGAGCTGTTTTTT

v_call: TRBV7-6
d_call: NA
clone_size: NA
j_call: TRBJ2-7
cdr3_aa: CASSPRVPPYEQYF
cdr3_nt: TGTGCCAGCAGCCCCCGGGTTCCACCCTACGAGCAGTACTTC

v_call: TRBV20-1
d_call: TRBD2
clone_size: many
j_call: TRBJ2-5
cdr3_aa: CSASAGAQETQYF
cdr3_nt: TGCAGTGCTAGTGCGGGAGCCCAAGAGACCCAGTACTTC

v_call: TRBV7-2
d_call: TRBD1
clone_size: few
j_call: TRBJ2-5
cdr3_aa: CASRSDRGPQETQYF
cdr3_nt: TGTGCCAGCAGGTCCGACAGGGGACCACAAGAGACCCAGTACTTC

v_call: TRBV29-1
d_call: NA
clone_size: few
j_call: TRBJ2-7
cdr3_aa: CSVRLQVYEQYF
cdr3_nt: TGCAGCGTCCGCCTACAGGTCTACGAGCAGTACTTC

v_call: TRBV20-1
d_call: NA
clone_size: NA
j_call: TRBJ2-3
cdr3_aa: CSARTTGGGTDTQYF
cdr3_nt: TGCAGTGCGCGTACCACAGGAGGAGGCACAGATACGCAGTATTTT

v_call: TRBV12-3/TRBV12-4
d_call: TRBD1
clone_size: few
j_call: TRBJ1-2
cdr3_aa: CASSLRGTAKHGYTF
cdr3_nt: TGTGCCAGCAGCCTAAGAGGGACAGCAAAGCATGGCTACACCTTC

v_call: TRBV7-8
d_call: TRBD1
clone_size: NA
j_call: TRBJ1-2
cdr3_aa: CASSYGTGGAGSYTF
cdr3_nt: TGTGCCAGCAGCTATGGGACAGGGGGCGCGGGTAGCTACACCTTC

v_call: TRBV7-2
d_call: TRBD2
clone_size: few
j_call: TRBJ2-3
cdr3_aa: CASSLTGGPLDTQYF
cdr3_nt: TGTGCCAGCAGCTTAACGGGGGGGCCATTAGATACGCAGTATTTT

v_call: TRBV6-1
d_call: NA
clone_size: NA
j_call: TRBJ2-5
cdr3_aa: CASSDAGWETQYF
cdr3_nt: TGTGCCAGCAGTGATGCGGGATGGGAGACCCAGTACTTC

v_call: TRBV9
d_call: NA
clone_size: NA
j_call: TRBJ1-4
cdr3_aa: CASSVEGRSNEKLFF
cdr3_nt: TGTGCCAGCAGCGTAGAAGGCAGGAGTAATGAAAAACTGTTTTTT

v_call: TRBV20-1
d_call: NA
clone_size: few
j_call: TRBJ2-5
cdr3_aa: CSAIKGSQYF
cdr3_nt: TGCAGTGCTATTAAAGGGTCCCAGTACTTC

v_call: TRBV24-1
d_call: NA
clone_size: NA
j_call: TRBJ2-3
cdr3_aa: CATSEAQAVGTQYF
cdr3_nt: TGTGCCACCAGTGAAGCCCAAGCGGTGGGTACGCAGTATTTT

v_call: TRBV5-4
d_call: NA
clone_size: few
j_call: TRBJ1-1
cdr3_aa: CASSMPLTPNTEAFF
cdr3_nt: TGTGCCAGCAGCATGCCTCTGACCCCGAACACTGAAGCTTTCTTT

v_call: TRBV7-2
d_call: TRBD1
clone_size: NA
j_call: TRBJ2-3
cdr3_aa: CASTQGQETDTQYF
cdr3_nt: TGTGCCAGCACCCAGGGACAGGAAACAGATACGCAGTATTTT

v_call: TRBV2
d_call: TRBD2
clone_size: NA
j_call: TRBJ2-3
cdr3_aa: CASNPAGTGSTDTQYF
cdr3_nt: TGTGCCAGCAATCCAGCGGGGACTGGTAGCACAGATACGCAGTATTTT

v_call: TRBV3-1
d_call: NA
clone_size: few
j_call: TRBJ2-5
cdr3_aa: CASSPSRGGETQYF
cdr3_nt: TGTGCCAGCAGCCCCTCCCGAGGCGGAGAGACCCAGTACTTC

v_call: TRBV20-1
d_call: NA
clone_size: NA
j_call: TRBJ1-5
cdr3_aa: CSARDGIDQPQHF
cdr3_nt: TGCAGTGCCAGGGACGGAATAGATCAGCCCCAGCATTTT

v_call: TRBV7-2
d_call: TRBD2
clone_size: NA
j_call: TRBJ2-7
cdr3_aa: CASRVELAASYEQYF
cdr3_nt: TGTGCCAGCCGGGTAGAACTAGCGGCTTCCTACGAGCAGTACTTC

v_call: TRBV7-3
d_call: NA
clone_size: few
j_call: TRBJ1-2
cdr3_aa: CASSDTGTRNYGYTF
cdr3_nt: TGTGCCAGCAGCGATACAGGGACTCGAAACTATGGCTACACCTTC

v_call: TRBV3-1
d_call: NA
clone_size: NA
j_call: TRBJ2-2
cdr3_aa: CASSQDAPPGTGELFF
cdr3_nt: TGTGCCAGCAGCCAAGATGCCCCCCCGGGCACCGGGGAGCTGTTTTTT

v_call: TRBV6-2/TRBV6-3
d_call: NA
clone_size: few
j_call: TRBJ2-7
cdr3_aa: CASSYPGVYEQYF
cdr3_nt: TGTGCCAGCAGTTACCCGGGGGTTTACGAGCAGTACTTC

v_call: TRBV12-3/TRBV12-4
d_call: NA
clone_size: NA
j_call: TRBJ1-5
cdr3_aa: CASSLARGRNQPQHF
cdr3_nt: TGTGCCAGCAGTTTAGCTCGGGGGCGCAATCAGCCCCAGCATTTT

v_call: TRBV7-2
d_call: NA
clone_size: few
j_call: TRBJ2-7
cdr3_aa: CASGPSGILYEQYF
cdr3_nt: TGTGCCAGCGGCCCTAGTGGGATCCTCTACGAGCAGTACTTC

v_call: TRBV10-3
d_call: NA
clone_size: NA
j_call: TRBJ2-5
cdr3_aa: CAISTEGRGETQYF
cdr3_nt: TGTGCCATCAGTACGGAGGGCCGGGGAGAGACCCAGTACTTC

v_call: TRBV20-1
d_call: NA
clone_size: NA
j_call: TRBJ2-7
cdr3_aa: CSASAGAVSYEQYF
cdr3_nt: TGCAGTGCTAGCGCAGGGGCAGTCTCCTACGAGCAGTACTTC

v_call: TRBV27
d_call: NA
clone_size: NA
j_call: TRBJ1-4
cdr3_aa: CASSLSGEREKLFF
cdr3_nt: TGTGCCAGCAGTTTATCGGGTGAGAGGGAAAAACTGTTTTTT

v_call: TRBV5-6
d_call: TRBD2
clone_size: NA
j_call: TRBJ2-7
cdr3_aa: CASSLSGSANEQYF
cdr3_nt: TGCGCCAGCAGCTTAAGCGGGAGTGCCAACGAGCAGTACTTC

v_call: TRBV6-2/TRBV6-3
d_call: NA
clone_size: NA
j_call: TRBJ2-7
cdr3_aa: CASSRRAPYEQYF
cdr3_nt: TGTGCCAGCAGTCGGAGGGCACCCTACGAGCAGTACTTC

v_call: TRBV6-5
d_call: NA
clone_size: few
j_call: TRBJ2-7
cdr3_aa: CASSYAAGQVHEQYF
cdr3_nt: TGTGCCAGCAGTTACGCAGCAGGTCAAGTGCACGAGCAGTACTTC

v_call: TRBV7-2
d_call: NA
clone_size: NA
j_call: TRBJ2-4
cdr3_aa: CASSLMGGAGSKNIQYF
cdr3_nt: TGTGCCAGCAGCTTGATGGGGGGCGCGGGTTCCAAAAACATTCAGTACTTC

v_call: TRBV12-3/TRBV12-4
d_call: TRBD1
clone_size: few
j_call: TRBJ1-2
cdr3_aa: CASSSTTGDYGYTF
cdr3_nt: TGTGCCAGCAGTTCAACTACAGGGGACTATGGCTACACCTTC

v_call: TRBV10-3
d_call: TRBD1
clone_size: NA
j_call: TRBJ1-6
cdr3_aa: CAISGARDRVNSPLHF
cdr3_nt: TGTGCCATCAGTGGGGCCCGGGACAGGGTTAATTCACCCCTCCACTTT

v_call: TRBV5-1
d_call: TRBD1
clone_size: NA
j_call: TRBJ2-7
cdr3_aa: CASSLIRQGASYEQYF
cdr3_nt: TGCGCCAGCAGCTTAATAAGACAGGGGGCATCCTACGAGCAGTACTTC

v_call: TRBV12-3/TRBV12-4
d_call: NA
clone_size: NA
j_call: TRBJ2-5
cdr3_aa: CASSSRDRRSETQYF
cdr3_nt: TGTGCCAGCAGTTCGCGGGACCGACGATCTGAGACCCAGTACTTC

v_call: TRBV29-1
d_call: NA
clone_size: many
j_call: TRBJ1-2
cdr3_aa: CSVDGAYGYTF
cdr3_nt: TGCAGCGTTGACGGGGCCTATGGCTACACCTTC

v_call: TRBV3-1
d_call: TRBD2
clone_size: many
j_call: TRBJ2-5
cdr3_aa: CASSLGLGGETQYF
cdr3_nt: TGTGCCAGCAGCCTGGGACTAGGGGGAGAGACCCAGTACTTC

v_call: TRBV18
d_call: TRBD1
clone_size: NA
j_call: TRBJ2-5
cdr3_aa: CASSPPLTGGQETQYF
cdr3_nt: TGTGCCAGCTCACCACCCTTGACAGGGGGCCAAGAGACCCAGTACTTC

v_call: TRBV24-1
d_call: NA
clone_size: NA
j_call: TRBJ2-2
cdr3_aa: CATSDLREDTGELFF
cdr3_nt: TGTGCCACCAGTGATTTAAGGGAGGACACCGGGGAGCTGTTTTTT

v_call: TRBV7-2
d_call: TRBD2
clone_size: few
j_call: TRBJ2-5
cdr3_aa: CASSLRLAGVAQYF
cdr3_nt: TGTGCCAGCAGCTTAAGGCTAGCGGGAGTGGCCCAGTACTTC

v_call: TRBV4-2
d_call: TRBD2
clone_size: few
j_call: TRBJ2-7
cdr3_aa: CASSLLEGAGGLTEQYF
cdr3_nt: TGTGCCAGCAGCCTCCTAGAGGGGGCGGGAGGGCTCACCGAGCAGTACTTC

v_call: TRBV19
d_call: TRBD1
clone_size: NA
j_call: TRBJ2-2
cdr3_aa: CASRNTDRDTGELFF
cdr3_nt: TGTGCCAGTAGGAACACAGACAGGGACACCGGGGAGCTGTTTTTT

v_call: TRBV7-9
d_call: NA
clone_size: NA
j_call: TRBJ2-7
cdr3_aa: CASTITGNSYEQYF
cdr3_nt: TGTGCCAGCACCATTACTGGTAACTCCTACGAGCAGTACTTC

v_call: TRBV7-2
d_call: TRBD1
clone_size: NA
j_call: TRBJ1-5
cdr3_aa: CASSLGTGAPPQHF
cdr3_nt: TGTGCCAGCAGCTTAGGGACAGGGGCTCCCCCTCAGCATTTT

v_call: TRBV20-1
d_call: TRBD2
clone_size: few
j_call: TRBJ2-3
cdr3_aa: CSARLYLPRASGGKRDLPDTQYF
cdr3_nt: TGCAGTGCTAGACTCTATCTCCCCAGGGCGAGCGGGGGGAAGAGAGATCTACCAGATACGCAGTATTTT